The next 8 T cell receptor beta chains were all read from a single sample in a study of shared clonotypes between healthy human individuals. The protocol was immunoSEQ multiplex PCR, while the TCRdb copy is restricted to in-frame clones and leaves out a portion. The sample includes 700,000 to 950,000 clones, about 97% of them seen just once. Naive CD8 isolation took CD45RO-negative cells positively selected for CCR7 and excluded terminally differentiated effector memory CD45RA+ cells. The sequenced material came from naive CD8+ T cells sorted from blood. Every receptor here comes from a man aged 25 to 45 in good health.

The chain recombines TRBV4-1 with TRBJ2-2, with D perhaps being TRBD1 or TRBD2 (5 bases each). The CDR3 is made up of 18 amino acids. V dropped 0 bases and J dropped 6 bases, with 20 bases sitting between them. Germline CDR1 MGHRA, CDR2 YSYEKL. The CDR3 nucleotides are TGCGCCAGCAGCCAAGATCCAGCGGACCATGGGGCCGCCGGGGAGCTGTTTTTT. It yields the protein CASSQDPADHGAAGELFF.

The rearrangement joins TRBV4-1 to TRBJ2-7; the match to TRBD2 covers 10 bases. V gave up 0 bases and J gave up 1 base; unmatched junction bases: 6. CDR3 size: 17 residues. CDR1 and CDR2 from the germline V gene are MGHRA and YSYEKL. This CDR3 reads CASSQEGGLAVSYEQYF. DNA for the CDR3: TGCGCCAGCAGCCAAGAAGGAGGACTAGCGGTATCCTACGAGCAGTACTTC.

V and J are TRBV7-2 and TRBJ2-5; D unclear. There are 14 residues in the CDR3. Germline-derived CDR1 and CDR2 are SGHTA and FQGNSA. Trimming took 6 bases from V and 2 from J, leaving 13 bases between them. CDR3 sequence: CASRSTVTQETQYF. In DNA form, the CDR3 reads TGTGCCAGCAGATCGACTGTGACTCAAGAGACCCAGTACTTC.

The CDR3 spells CASSLGQEDEKLFF. The CDR3 nucleotides read TGTGCCAGCAGTTTAGGTCAGGAGGATGAAAAACTGTTTTTT. V and J are TRBV27 and TRBJ1-4; no clear D. In germline, CDR1 is MNHEY, CDR2 SMNVEV (reference sequence). The ends were cut back, 2 bases at V and 6 bases at J, with 10 bases in the middle. This CDR3 contains 14 residues.

This chain joins TRBV7-6 and TRBJ1-1, with 10 bases that match TRBD1. The CDR3 loop spans 15 amino acids. Looked up from germline, CDR1 is SGHVS and CDR2 is FNYEAQ. V gave up 1 base and J gave up 6 bases; unmatched junction bases: 5. CDR3 sequence: CASSLESGQGPEAFF. CDR3 in DNA: TGTGCCAGCAGCTTAGAATCGGGACAGGGGCCTGAAGCTTTCTTT. The whole variable domain, remainder taken from reference TRBV7-6 and TRBJ1-1, is GAGVSQSPRYKVTKRGQDVALRCDPISGHVSLYWYRQALGQGPEFLTYFNYEAQQDKSGLPNDRFSAERPEGSISTLTIQRTEQRDSAMYRCASSLESGQGPEAFFGQGTRLTVV.

This chain uses TRBV5-6 with TRBJ2-5; 8 bases map to TRBD2. The CDR3 totals 15 residues. From germline, CDR1 is SGHDT and CDR2 YYEEEE. With 4 bases clipped from V and 5 bases from J, the junction kept 10 bases outside the gene matches. The chain's CDR3 is CASSPPAGVLETQYF. For the CDR3, the DNA is TGTGCCAGCAGCCCGCCAGCGGGAGTTCTGGAGACCCAGTACTTC.

This chain connects TRBV7-8 to TRBJ2-7; TRBD1 agrees at 11 bases. V shed 8 bases, J shed 4 bases, and the junction held 13 bases outside the gene matches. Germline V gene data show CDR1 as SGHVS and CDR2 as FQNEAQ. The CDR3 is made up of 16 amino acids. The CDR3: CASGPGTGGLEYEQYF. The CDR3 nucleotides read TGTGCCAGCGGACCCGGGACAGGGGGATTGGAATACGAGCAGTACTTC. The complete variable domain, with remaining parts taken from reference TRBV7-8 and TRBJ2-7, reads GAGVSQSPRYKVAKRGQDVALRCDPISGHVSLFWYQQALGQGPEFLTYFQNEAQLDKSGLPSDRFFAERPEGSVSTLKIQRTQQEDSAVYLCASGPGTGGLEYEQYFGPGTRLTVT.

The chain uses TRBV7-9 and TRBJ1-2, with TRBD1 as a possible D gene (6 bases). CDR3 length: 14 residues. Germline CDR1 and CDR2: SEHNR and FQNEAQ (reference sequence). V shed 1 base and J shed 3 bases, with 9 bases lying between them. CDR3 amino acids: CASSLVSGDYGYTF. The CDR3 DNA is TGTGCCAGCAGCTTAGTATCAGGGGACTATGGCTACACCTTC. Supplemented by reference TRBV7-9 and TRBJ1-2, the full variable domain reads DTGVSQNPRHKITKRGQNVTFRCDPISEHNRLYWYRQTLGQGPEFLTYFQNEAQLEKSRLLSDRFSAERPKGSFSTLEIQRTEQGDSAMYLCASSLVSGDYGYTFGSGTRLTVV.